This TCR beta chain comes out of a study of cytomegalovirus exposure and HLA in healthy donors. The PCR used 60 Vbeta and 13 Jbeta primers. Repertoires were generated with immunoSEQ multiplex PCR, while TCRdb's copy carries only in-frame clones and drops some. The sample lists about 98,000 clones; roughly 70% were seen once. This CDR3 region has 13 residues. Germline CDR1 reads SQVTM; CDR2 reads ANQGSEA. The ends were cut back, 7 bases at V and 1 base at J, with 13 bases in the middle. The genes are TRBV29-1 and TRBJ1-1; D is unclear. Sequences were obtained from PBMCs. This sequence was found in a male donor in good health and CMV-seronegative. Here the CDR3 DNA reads TGCAGCGGTGGGAGGGAAAAGAACACTGAAGCTTTCTTT. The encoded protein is CSGGREKNTEAFF.